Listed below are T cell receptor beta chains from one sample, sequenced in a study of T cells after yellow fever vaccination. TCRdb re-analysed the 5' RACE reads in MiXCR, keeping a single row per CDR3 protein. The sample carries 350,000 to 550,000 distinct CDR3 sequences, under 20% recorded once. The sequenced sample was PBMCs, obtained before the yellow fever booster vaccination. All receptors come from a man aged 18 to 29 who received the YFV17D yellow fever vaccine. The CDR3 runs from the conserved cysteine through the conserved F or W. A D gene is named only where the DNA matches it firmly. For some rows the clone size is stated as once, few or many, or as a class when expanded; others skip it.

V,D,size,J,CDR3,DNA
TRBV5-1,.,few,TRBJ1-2,CASSLVATRVYNYGYTF,TGCGCCAGCAGCTTGGTAGCCACAAGAGTTTATAACTATGGCTACACCTTC
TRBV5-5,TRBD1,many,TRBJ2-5,CASSPGQASGTQYF,TGTGCCAGCAGCCCCGGACAGGCGTCTGGGACCCAGTACTTC
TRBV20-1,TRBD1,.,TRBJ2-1,CSATLTGDNEQFF,TGCAGTGCCACTTTGACAGGGGACAATGAGCAGTTCTTC
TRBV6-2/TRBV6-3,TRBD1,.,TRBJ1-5,CASRPDRGRDNQPQHF,TGTGCCAGCAGGCCGGACAGGGGGCGAGACAATCAGCCCCAGCATTTT
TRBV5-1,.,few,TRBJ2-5,CASSDNRVKGETQYF,TGCGCCAGCAGCGATAACAGGGTTAAGGGGGAGACCCAGTACTTC
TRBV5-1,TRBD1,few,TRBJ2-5,CASSLTGTDQVGTQYF,TGCGCCAGCAGCTTGACCGGGACAGACCAAGTTGGGACCCAGTACTTC
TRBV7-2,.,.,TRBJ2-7,CASSLGRVYEQYF,TGTGCCAGCAGCTTAGGCAGGGTTTACGAGCAGTACTTC
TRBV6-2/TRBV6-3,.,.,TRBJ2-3,CASSYGLSGTQYF,TGTGCCAGCAGTTACGGTCTCTCCGGGACGCAGTATTTT
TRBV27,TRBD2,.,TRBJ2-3,CASSFSRLASSTDTQYF,TGTGCCAGCAGTTTTTCAAGACTAGCGTCTAGCACAGATACGCAGTATTTT
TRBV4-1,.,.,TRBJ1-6,CASSLGGGNSPLHF,TGCGCCAGCAGCTTAGGGGGGGGTAATTCACCCCTCCACTTT
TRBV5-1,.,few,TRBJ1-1,CASSLDAPRPYTEAFF,TGCGCCAGCAGCTTGGACGCGCCGCGCCCTTACACTGAAGCTTTCTTT
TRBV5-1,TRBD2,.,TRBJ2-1,CASSLAGGFYNEQFF,TGCGCCAGCAGCTTAGCGGGGGGGTTCTACAATGAGCAGTTCTTC
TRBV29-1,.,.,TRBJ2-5,CSVDGSQETQYF,TGCAGCGTTGATGGCAGCCAAGAGACCCAGTACTTC
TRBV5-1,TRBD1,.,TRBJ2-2,CASSLGLQGLTQNTGELFF,TGCGCCAGCAGCTTGGGCTTACAGGGGCTCACACAGAACACCGGGGAGCTGTTTTTT
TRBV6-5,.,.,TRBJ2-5,CASSYLGGRGTQYF,TGTGCCAGCAGTTACCTCGGGGGCCGTGGGACCCAGTACTTC
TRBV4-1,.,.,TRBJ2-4,CASSRGGPGDIQYF,TGCGCCAGCAGCCGAGGAGGCCCGGGGGACATTCAGTACTTC
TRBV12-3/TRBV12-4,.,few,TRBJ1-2,CASSLMGGDYGYTF,TGTGCCAGCAGTTTAATGGGAGGGGACTATGGCTACACCTTC
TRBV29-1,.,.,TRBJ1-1,CSVEGGASEAFF,TGCAGCGTCGAAGGGGGGGCTAGTGAAGCTTTCTTT
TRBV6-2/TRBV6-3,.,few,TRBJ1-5,CASSYGGQGDQPQHF,TGTGCCAGCAGTTACGGAGGCCAGGGAGATCAGCCCCAGCATTTT
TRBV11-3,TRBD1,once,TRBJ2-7,CASSRGQAYEQYF,TGTGCCAGCAGCCGAGGACAGGCCTACGAGCAGTACTTC
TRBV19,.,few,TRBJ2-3,CASRDGGTDTQYF,TGTGCCAGTAGGGACGGAGGCACAGATACGCAGTATTTT
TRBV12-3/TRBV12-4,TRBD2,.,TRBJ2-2,CASSPRTSGGRNTGELFF,TGTGCCAGCAGTCCGAGGACTAGCGGGGGTAGGAACACCGGGGAGCTGTTTTTT
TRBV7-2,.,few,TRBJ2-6,CASSPRASGANVLTF,TGTGCCAGCAGCCCCAGGGCTTCTGGGGCCAACGTCCTGACTTTC
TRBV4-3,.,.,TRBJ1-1,CASSQGGRRGNTEAFF,TGCGCCAGCAGCCAAGGCGGGCGCAGGGGAAACACTGAAGCTTTCTTT
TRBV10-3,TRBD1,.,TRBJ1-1,CAISGQGLVAEAFF,TGTGCCATCAGTGGACAGGGGCTAGTCGCTGAAGCTTTCTTT
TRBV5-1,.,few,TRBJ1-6,CASSLAPEVRTSPLHF,TGCGCCAGCAGCTTGGCACCCGAGGTTCGGACTTCACCCCTCCACTTT
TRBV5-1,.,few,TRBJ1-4,CASSLDREPNEKLFF,TGCGCCAGCAGCCTCGACCGGGAGCCTAATGAAAAACTGTTTTTT
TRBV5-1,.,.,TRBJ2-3,CASSHSGGSTDTQYF,TGCGCCAGCAGCCATTCCGGGGGATCCACAGATACGCAGTATTTT
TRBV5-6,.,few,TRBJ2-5,CASNVGAAQETQYF,TGTGCCAGCAACGTCGGGGCAGCACAAGAGACCCAGTACTTC
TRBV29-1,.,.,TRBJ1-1,CSGTQGSQVAFF,TGCAGCGGAACCCAGGGGTCCCAGGTAGCTTTCTTT
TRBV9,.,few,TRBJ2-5,CASSVTLTSETQYF,TGTGCCAGCAGCGTAACACTGACTTCAGAGACCCAGTACTTC
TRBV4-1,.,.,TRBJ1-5,CASSQGWRGVGNQPQHF,TGCGCCAGCAGCCAAGGTTGGCGAGGGGTAGGCAATCAGCCCCAGCATTTT
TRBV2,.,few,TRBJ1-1,CASSDSGRKTEAFF,TGTGCCAGCAGTGACTCAGGGCGGAAGACTGAAGCTTTCTTT
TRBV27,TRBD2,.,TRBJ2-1,CASMLFLAGQGDEQFF,TGTGCCAGCATGTTGTTCCTAGCGGGGCAGGGTGATGAGCAGTTCTTC
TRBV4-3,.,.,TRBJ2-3,CASSQDSRGWTRDTQYF,TGCGCCAGCAGCCAAGACAGCCGGGGGTGGACGAGGGATACGCAGTATTTT
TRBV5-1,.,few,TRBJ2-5,CASSSEGRGPEETQYF,TGCGCCAGCAGCTCTGAAGGGAGGGGGCCCGAAGAGACCCAGTACTTC
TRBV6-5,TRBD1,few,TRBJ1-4,CASSTTGEKLFF,TGTGCCAGCAGCACGACAGGGGAAAAACTGTTTTTT
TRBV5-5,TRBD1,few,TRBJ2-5,CASSLSPDRVVQETQYF,TGTGCCAGCAGCTTGTCTCCAGACAGGGTTGTCCAAGAGACCCAGTACTTC
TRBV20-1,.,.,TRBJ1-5,CSARDSGHNQPQHF,TGCAGTGCTAGAGATTCTGGACACAATCAGCCCCAGCATTTT
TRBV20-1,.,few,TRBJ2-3,CSATLRRDTQYF,TGCAGTGCTACCCTAAGAAGGGATACGCAGTATTTT
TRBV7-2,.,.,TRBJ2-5,CASSSHRVEETQYF,TGTGCCAGCAGCTCCCACAGGGTGGAAGAGACCCAGTACTTC
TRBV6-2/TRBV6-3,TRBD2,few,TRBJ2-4,CASSRVGLAGWDIQYF,TGTGCCAGCAGCCGAGTCGGACTAGCGGGATGGGACATTCAGTACTTC
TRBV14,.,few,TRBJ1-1,CASSSRLEMTEAFF,TGTGCCAGCAGCTCTCGACTAGAAATGACTGAAGCTTTCTTT
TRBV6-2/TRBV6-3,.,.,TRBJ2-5,CASRPRGEWLGETQYF,TGTGCCAGCAGGCCGCGAGGGGAGTGGCTAGGAGAGACCCAGTACTTC
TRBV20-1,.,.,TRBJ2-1,CSARAGLGSSEQFF,TGCAGTGCTAGAGCGGGATTGGGGTCTAGCGAGCAGTTCTTC
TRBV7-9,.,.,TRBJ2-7,CASSPAWAYEQYF,TGTGCCAGCAGCCCCGCATGGGCCTACGAGCAGTACTTC
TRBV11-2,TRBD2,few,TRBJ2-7,CASSLPRGVGSYEQYF,TGTGCCAGCAGCCTACCCCGGGGGGTGGGCTCCTACGAGCAGTACTTC
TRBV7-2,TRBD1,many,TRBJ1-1,CASSLQGVGTEAFF,TGTGCCAGCAGCTTACAGGGGGTGGGCACTGAAGCTTTCTTT